This entry lists 10 T cell receptor beta chains sequenced from one sample in a study of siplizumab effects on memory and regulatory T cells. Sequencing used immunoSEQ multiplex PCR; TCRdb keeps in-frame clones, though not all of them. The sample shows some 40,000 clones, around 89% of them seen only once. Sequenced sample: naive CD4+ T cells sorted from blood. The receptors originated from a human donor in good health.

The V and J genes are TRBV11-2 and TRBJ2-1, with 7 bases matching TRBD2. The CDR3 is made up of 15 amino acids. Trimming removed 4 bases from V and 3 bases from J; junction bases left unmatched: 6. Germline lookup yields CDR1 SGHAT and CDR2 FQNNGV. The CDR3 is CASSYNLADYNEQFF. The DNA of the CDR3 is TGTGCCAGCAGCTATAATCTAGCGGACTACAATGAGCAGTTCTTC.

This clone was detected only once. The chain has TRBV15 and TRBJ2-1; D possibly corresponds to TRBD2 (6 bases). Deletions cut 5 bases from V and 0 bases from J, with 14 bases between. The germline gives CDR1 LNHNV, CDR2 YYDKDF (reference sequence). The CDR3 totals 16 residues. In DNA, the CDR3 is TGTGCCACCAGCCGGGGGACTGCCAGCTCCTACAATGAGCAGTTCTTC. It is translated as CATSRGTASSYNEQFF.

This clone has only a few counts. The rearrangement uses TRBV18 and TRBJ1-1, with D possibly matching TRBD1 (6 bases). Trimming took off 6 bases at V and 1 base at J, with 9 bases between the two ends. Germline V gene lookup returns CDR1 KGHSH and CDR2 LQKENI. There are 13 residues in the CDR3. The CDR3 DNA sequence: TGTGCCAGCTCCGGGGGACAGAACACTGAAGCTTTCTTT. Translation: CASSGGQNTEAFF. The variable domain in full, with the rest retrieved from reference TRBV18 and TRBJ1-1, is NAGVMQNPRHLVRRRGQEARLRCSPMKGHSHVYWYRQLPEEGLKFMVYLQKENIIDESGMPKERFSAEFPKEGPSILRIQQVVRGDSAAYFCASSGGQNTEAFFGQGTRLTVV.

The CDR3 sequence is CAWGYGKGPEQYF. DNA of the CDR3: TGTGCCTGGGGGTACGGTAAAGGTCCTGAGCAGTACTTC. The chain has TRBV30 and TRBJ2-7; the D is unclear. In germline, CDR1 is GTSNPN, CDR2 SVGIG (reference sequence). This CDR3 contains 13 residues. The V end was cut by 5 bases, the J end by 7 bases, with 18 bases between.

This rearrangement joins TRBV11-2 to TRBJ1-1; D may be TRBD1 (6 bases). This CDR3 has 13 residues. Trimming stripped 6 bases from V and 2 bases from J, with 10 bases between. CDR1 SGHAT and CDR2 FQNNGV come from the germline V gene. This CDR3 reads CASRRQVNTEAFF. The CDR3, as DNA: TGTGCCAGCAGGAGACAGGTCAACACTGAAGCTTTCTTT.

The chain links TRBV5-1 to TRBJ2-1; 13 bases agree with TRBD2. Germline values: CDR1 SGHRS, CDR2 YFSETQ. J was trimmed by 3 bases and V by 1 base; bases with no gene match: 13. The CDR3 runs to 20 residues. The chain's CDR3 is CASSLRGTWTSGSIYNEQFF. CDR3 DNA: TGCGCCAGCAGCTTGCGAGGCACCTGGACTAGCGGGAGTATCTACAATGAGCAGTTCTTC.

This clone was seen only once. This chain joins TRBV5-1 and TRBJ2-3; D gene unclear. The length of the CDR3 is 13 residues. The V and J ends lost 3 bases and 2 bases respectively, with 7 bases between them. Germline V lookup: CDR1 SGHRS, CDR2 YFSETQ. CDR3 DNA: TGCGCCAGCAGCTCAAGGGCCACAGATACGCAGTATTTT. Translating it yields CASSSRATDTQYF.

The rearrangement uses TRBV6-5 and TRBJ2-7; TRBD2 agrees at 12 bases. Germline CDR1 MNHEY, CDR2 SVGAGI. This CDR3 is 13 amino acids long. V lost 7 bases and J lost 4; bases outside the gene matches: 2. The CDR3 DNA follows: TGTGCCAGCACCGGGACTAGCGGGTACGAGCAGTACTTC. It yields the protein CASTGTSGYEQYF.

The rearrangement joins TRBV5-1 to TRBJ1-5; TRBD1 is a possible D gene (6 bases). CDR1 and CDR2 from the germline V gene are SGHRS and YFSETQ. This CDR3 region has 18 residues. V was pared by 3 bases and J by 5 bases, with 24 bases between. The CDR3 DNA reads as TGCGCCAGCAGCTCCGACAGGAACCGACCATATATCTATCAGCCCCAGCATTTT. It codes for CASSSDRNRPYIYQPQHF. Together with reference TRBV5-1 and TRBJ1-5, the CDR3 gives the full variable domain: KAGVTQTPRYLIKTRGQQVTLSCSPISGHRSVSWYQQTPGQGLQFLFEYFSETQRNKGNFPGRFSGRQFSNSRSEMNVSTLELGDSALYLCASSSDRNRPYIYQPQHFGDGTRLSIL.

The chain employs TRBV6-5 and TRBJ2-7; 7 nucleotides agree with TRBD2. With 2 bases clipped from V and 2 bases from J, the junction kept 6 bases outside the gene matches. The CDR3 is 15 amino acids. The germline gives CDR1 MNHEY, CDR2 SVGAGI. In DNA, the CDR3 is TGTGCCAGCAGTTACCCCGCTAGCGGTACCTACGAGCAGTACTTC. Protein: CASSYPASGTYEQYF.